This T cell receptor beta chain was documented in a study of T cells in Graves' hyperthyroidism and ophthalmopathy (dated by TCRdb to between 2018 and 2020). Broadly, across the study: Peripheral blood samples were taken at the time of initial diagnosis, prior to any treatment. The paper reports TCR Vbeta CDR3 sequencing of about 140 peripheral blood samples: around 45 ophthalmopathy, roughly 80 hyperthyroidism and 17 progressor patients. To identify distinguishing TCR V-J signatures, a discovery cohort of about 95 patients was used, comprising approximately 40 with Graves' ophthalmopathy and 57 with stable Graves' hyperthyroidism. After sampling, hyperthyroidism patients received methimazole starting at 30 mg daily, and ophthalmopathy patients received high-dose intravenous methylprednisolone. The 95 to 100 discovery patients were randomly divided into training and test sets at a 7:3 ratio. Prospective prediction of ophthalmopathy was tested in an independent validation cohort consisting of 18 to 20 hyperthyroidism patients and 15 to 17 patients who later progressed to ophthalmopathy. The study also compared thyroid tissue and blood T-cell repertoires from five or six Graves' hyperthyroidism patients. Study-wide findings and limitations: A model built on a 13 V-J signature distinguished ophthalmopathy from stable hyperthyroidism, reaching about 89% sensitivity and 81.08% specificity in cross-validation and 80%/75% in testing. In validation, the model predicted progression to ophthalmopathy a median of about 6.8 months before onset, with around 70% sensitivity and 72.22% specificity. No statistical method was used to set the sample size in advance, and investigators knew the group allocation. Most expanded thyroid clonotypes (frequency above 0.001) were also detected in blood, suggesting blood repertoires may reflect thyroid immune responses.

TCR beta CDR3 regions were amplified from RNA transcripts. The TCR CDR3 was subjected to a first round of RT-PCR using the HTBI primer set and the Qiagen OneStep RT-PCR kit. Libraries were constructed in a second round of multiplex PCR, after which size selection and purification were carried out. Sequencing of the libraries was done on an Illumina HiSeq2000 using paired-end 100 bp reads. In the original analysis: Raw data were processed with SOAPnuke, discarding reads with adapters, uncalled bases, mean Phred below 15, or no exact constant-primer or identifier match. COPE v1.2.5 was used to merge the high-quality paired reads, and each unique nucleotide sequence was defined as a clonotype. MiTCR v1.1 was used to align clonotypes to the IMGT TRBV, TRBD and TRBJ reference segments. The analysis was restricted to V-J combinations with a frequency above 0.0001, which together covered 99.2% of the repertoires. A TCS score was defined as the ratio between F50 (clonal expansion) and ExV (chaos), using BLOSUM62-based TCRdist between CDR3 peptides within each V-J. Welch's t-statistics and random forest reduced around 520 V-J features to 10 to 15, which were used in a naive Bayes classifier (R e1071). Using fastp trimming at Q25 and MiXCR clonotype assembly, TCRdb reanalyzed the public sequencing data and kept in-frame beta chains. A single entry per CDR3 protein holds the most common genes and DNA from its merged rows. The V and J calls were determined by TCRdb, not by the authors. For this sample there are fewer than 650,000 distinct CDR3 sequences; 12% to 15% appear just once. Roughly 7.1% of the sample comes from the top ten.

This clonotype was seen ten or more times. It has no known antigen specificity. Within one base of it there is no much larger clone, and no base qualities were kept. Clipping removes 1 base from V and 10 bases from J, with 5 as the unmatched junction base count. The germline V gene (reference sequence) supplies CDR1 GTSNPN and CDR2 SVGIG. The CDR3 numbers 14 residues from cysteine through phenylalanine. Only the CDR3 region is kept as DNA, spanning 42 bases read in frame from base 1. Moderately to severely active disease, a Clinical Activity Score of at least 3, a NOSPECS grade of at least 4, and a duration under 3 months were present in ophthalmopathy patients. The study excluded patients with uncontrolled infections, other autoimmune diseases, pregnancy or lactation. Diagnoses were established on the basis of clinical symptoms, serum thyroxine and TRAb, thyroid ultrasound, and orbital computed tomography. Ficoll-Paque density gradient centrifugation was used to isolate PBMCs from 9.5 to 10 ml of fresh peripheral blood. Total RNA was extracted using Trizol reagent, and RNA quality was assessed on an Agilent 2100 Bioanalyzer.

The TCR originated in a woman aged 18-29 years with Graves' ophthalmopathy. The chain uses TRBV30 and TRBJ1-6; TRBD1 aligns with 9 central bases. Material: blood. CDR3 sequence: CAWSAGQGYSPLHF. The bases read TGTGCCTGGAGTGCGGGACAGGGCTACTCACCCCTCCACTTT.